This T cell receptor (beta chain) was recorded in a study of blood T cell repertoires in COVID-19. Study-level background: Acute and convalescent COVID-19 samples came from the United States, Italy and Spain.

V lost 5 bases, J lost 9 bases, and 11 bases lay in between. This CDR3 spans 12 amino acids. The germline gives CDR1 SEHNR, CDR2 FQNEAQ (reference sequence). The method was immunoSEQ multiplex PCR; TCRdb's version includes in-frame clones alone and lacks a portion of them. The sample yields 53,000 or so clones, roughly 88% seen once. The chain carries TRBV7-9 and TRBJ2-1, with TRBD2 as a possible D gene (5 bases). Input material: peripheral blood. This TCR derives from a man older than 75 with acute or convalescent COVID-19. The CDR3: CASSRRPAEQFF. The CDR3 nucleotides are TGTGCCAGCAGCCGGAGGCCGGCTGAGCAGTTCTTC.